This T cell receptor beta chain was profiled in a study of CDR3 diversity in severe acne. This clonotype was detected many times. Each CDR3 protein gets one entry after TCRdb re-called the PCR reads with MiXCR. The sample has approximately 77,000 distinct CDR3 sequences; about 49% are singletons. This clonotype was sampled from a male donor with severe acne vulgaris. The source material was blood.

The CDR3 loop is CSARSGYFGNTIYF. CDR3 nucleotides: TGCAGTGCTAGGTCAGGGTACTTTGGAAACACCATATATTTT. J is TRBJ1-3 and V is TRBV20-1; the D gene is possibly TRBD1 (5 bases). The V and J ends lost 3 bases and 3 bases respectively, with 12 bases between them. Germline CDR1 is DFQATT and CDR2 is SNEGSKA (reference sequence). This CDR3 comprises 14 residues.